This TCR beta chain was sequenced for a study of blood T cell repertoires in COVID-19. Overall study context: The United States, Italy and Spain supplied acute and convalescent COVID-19 samples.

This clone appeared a few times. Germline V gene lookup returns CDR1 SGHKS and CDR2 YYEKEE (reference sequence). CDR3 length: 17 residues. Trimming cost V 0 bases and J 6 bases; bases outside gene matches: 7. Original methodology: Estimation of nucleated cell counts was performed using reference gene primer amplification. The assay was immunoSEQ multiplex PCR, and TCRdb's table has in-frame clones only and misses some. The DNA gave D and trimming, while V, J and clone size come from that table. The sample consists of about 26,000 clones, more than 65% of them appearing once. V usage is TRBV5-5 and J usage is TRBJ2-1, with TRBD2 identical over 12 bases. Specimen: peripheral blood. This clonotype originated in a human donor in a cohort sampled during active COVID-19. The chain's CDR3 is CASSLALLAGGSNEQFF. CDR3 DNA sequence: TGTGCCAGCAGCTTGGCCCTACTAGCGGGAGGATCCAATGAGCAGTTCTTC.